Following are 9 T cell receptor beta chains from one sample sequenced in a study of shared clonotypes between healthy human individuals. The method was immunoSEQ multiplex PCR; TCRdb's version includes in-frame clones alone and lacks a portion of them. Here the sample spans roughly 1,100,000 clones, roughly 80% being singletons. The sample consisted of memory CD4+ T cells sorted from blood. Sample subset: CD45RA-negative fraction. Receptor source: a man aged 18-30 years in good health.

This clone was detected only a few times. This sequence joins TRBV7-2 and TRBJ1-5, with TRBD1 matching over 9 bases. The germline V gene has CDR1 SGHTA and CDR2 FQGNSA. The CDR3 is 18 amino acids. Trimming removed 5 bases from V and 2 bases from J; junction bases left unmatched: 13. The CDR3 DNA sequence: TGTGCCAGCAGCATACAGGGGACAGGGATTACCCGCAATCAGCCCCAGCATTTT. Its translation: CASSIQGTGITRNQPQHF.

This rearrangement joins TRBV30 to TRBJ2-3; unclear D gene. This CDR3 has 12 amino acids. The germline V gene encodes CDR1 GTSNPN and CDR2 SVGIG (reference sequence). Trimming removed 2 bases at V and 4 bases at J, with 7 bases between. CDR3 residues: CAWSTRSDTQYF. The DNA of the CDR3 is TGTGCCTGGAGTACCCGCTCAGATACGCAGTATTTT. The full variable domain, completed using reference TRBV30 and TRBJ2-3, is SQTIHQWPATLVQPVGSPLSLECTVEGTSNPNLYWYRQAAGRGLQLLFYSVGIGQISSEVPQNLSASRPQDRQFILSSKKLLLSDSGFYLCAWSTRSDTQYFGPGTRLTVL.

This chain joins TRBV4-1 and TRBJ2-7; possibly TRBD1 or TRBD2 for D (5 bases each). Germline V CDR1 and CDR2: MGHRA, YSYEKL. The ends were cut back, 7 bases at V and 2 bases at J, with 15 bases in the middle. The CDR3 consists of 14 residues. The CDR3 coding sequence is TGCGCCAGCACCGCCGGGGCCCCCACCTACGAGCAGTACTTC. It specifies CASTAGAPTYEQYF.

This sequence joins TRBV6-5 and TRBJ2-7; D is ambiguous. CDR3 length: 11 residues. Looked up from germline, CDR1 is MNHEY and CDR2 is SVGAGI. V shed 6 bases and J shed 7 bases, with 10 bases lying between them. The CDR3 loop is CASRQLSEQYF. The CDR3 region has the DNA TGTGCCAGCAGACAACTTTCTGAGCAGTACTTC.

This chain links TRBV25-1 with TRBJ2-7, with 8 positions matching TRBD1. This CDR3 is built from 14 residues. The germline V gene encodes CDR1 MGHDK and CDR2 SYGVNS. Germline trimming cut 2 bases from V and 5 bases from J; bases unmatched to any gene: 5. In DNA, the CDR3 is TGTGCCAGCAGTGAACCTCAGGGGGCCCACGAGCAGTACTTC. Its protein is CASSEPQGAHEQYF.

The rearrangement links TRBV7-2 to TRBJ1-4, with TRBD1 matching 7 bases. V was clipped by 0 bases and J by 8 bases; unmatched bases: 12. The CDR3 consists of 17 residues. CDR1 is SGHTA and CDR2 is FQGNSA in the germline V gene. Written as DNA, the CDR3 is TGTGCCAGCAGCTTAGCGAACAGGGGTGGGAATGAGGAAAAACTGTTTTTT. Translating it yields CASSLANRGGNEEKLFF.

The chain uses TRBV28 and TRBJ2-7; no clear D gene. Germline assignment: CDR1 MDHEN and CDR2 SYDVKM. CDR3 length equals 13 residues. V was trimmed by 8 bases and J by 2 bases, leaving 13 bases between them. This chain's CDR3 is CASGPDGPYEQYF. In nucleotides, the CDR3 is TGTGCCAGCGGGCCGGACGGACCCTACGAGCAGTACTTC.

J is TRBJ2-3 and V is TRBV19; D is perhaps TRBD1 or TRBD2 (6 bases each). CDR3 length: 15 residues. V was cut by 2 bases and J by 3 bases, with 12 bases left in between. Germline V gene sequence: CDR1 LNHDA, CDR2 SQIVND (reference sequence). CDR3 sequence reads: CASSIRGGSTDTQYF. The CDR3 DNA reads TGTGCCAGTAGTATAAGAGGGGGGAGTACAGATACGCAGTATTTT. Based on the CDR3 plus reference TRBV19 and TRBJ2-3, the full variable domain is DGGITQSPKYLFRKEGQNVTLSCEQNLNHDAMYWYRQDPGQGLRLIYYSQIVNDFQKGDIAEGYSVSREKKESFPLTVTSAQKNPTAFYLCASSIRGGSTDTQYFGPGTRLTVL.

Only one count was recorded for this clone. This chain joins TRBV7-2 and TRBJ2-3; D ambiguous. The CDR3 covers 14 residues. Germline V lookup: CDR1 SGHTA, CDR2 FQGNSA. Trimming cost V 0 bases and J 11 bases, with 15 bases left between them. CDR3: CASSLALGPQKQYF. DNA of the CDR3: TGTGCCAGCAGCTTAGCGCTAGGGCCCCAAAAGCAGTATTTT.